This T cell receptor (beta chain) was sequenced during a study of cytotoxic CD8 clonotypes in ibrutinib-treated CLL. Study-level background: Of a cohort that held some 10 relapsed/refractory and fewer than 16 treatment-naive patients, some 17 were IGHV unmutated. Among the samples, the mean was about 250,000 productive templates and roughly 96,000 productive rearrangements.

The protocol was immunoSEQ multiplex PCR, while the TCRdb copy is restricted to in-frame clones and leaves out a portion. The data contain fewer than 300,000 clones, 76% of them singletons. In germline, CDR1 is SGHTA, CDR2 FQGNSA. The CDR3 covers 18 residues. J lost 4 bases, V lost 1 base, and 11 bases had no gene match. This clonotype was sampled from a human donor with chronic lymphocytic leukemia. Sequencing was performed on PBMCs, taken at disease progression, from a patient treated with ibrutinib. The chain recombines TRBV7-2 with TRBJ2-7, with 12 nucleotides matching TRBD2. This chain's CDR3 is CASSLGYRRGTSGYEQYF. The DNA of the CDR3 is TGTGCCAGCAGCTTAGGTTACAGGCGGGGGACTAGCGGGTACGAGCAGTACTTC.